This entry concerns a single T cell receptor (beta chain). Its antigen is not identified. This specimen belongs to a study of cytomegalovirus exposure and HLA in healthy donors. General study points: The authors listed over 150 TCR beta chains as cytomegalovirus-associated. Reports showed the classifier diagnosing cytomegalovirus status with high specificity and sensitivity. Subsequent analysis of the 120 or so validation repertoires found a tendency for first-cohort TCR clusters to co-occur.

Only in-frame clones appear in the TCRdb table, and some are missing; sequencing was by immunoSEQ multiplex PCR. Altogether 99,000 or so clones are present, 86% being singletons, with the ten largest covering approximately 4%. The clonotype comes from a woman younger than 30 in good health and CMV-seropositive. Material: PBMCs.

The CDR3 sequence is CASSVLLWTEAFF. DNA of the CDR3: TGTGCCAGCAGCGTCCTACTCTGGACTGAAGCTTTCTTT. The chain has TRBV9 and TRBJ1-1; D remains ambiguous. The length of the CDR3 is 13 residues. Germline V gives CDR1 SGDLS, CDR2 YYNGEE. The germline V and J ends were trimmed by 2 bases and 5 bases, with 10 bases remaining between them.